The rows below give T cell receptor beta chains drawn from one sample of a study of radiotherapy plus CTLA-4 blockade in lung cancer. Profiled with immunoSEQ multiplex PCR; TCRdb holds only in-frame clones, not every one. The sample holds roughly 93,000 clones; around 83% are singletons and the top ten take 3.4%. The sequenced sample was peripheral blood, obtained from a patient treated with radiotherapy plus ipilimumab. These receptor sequences come from a human donor with non-small cell lung cancer who had a partial response to radiotherapy plus ipilimumab. CDR3s include the opening cysteine and the closing phenylalanine or tryptophan. D genes are given only for firm matches. Rows may omit the clone size; those that give it use once, few, many or a size class.

TRBJ2-3 - - TRBV28 TGTGCCAGCAGTTCCTCCCTATCTCGACAAGGAACAGATACGCAGTATTTT CASSSSLSRQGTDTQYF
TRBJ2-3 - TRBD1 TRBV9 TGTGCCAGCAGCGCCCAATCAGGGGGCTTCGGAACAGATACGCAGTATTTT CASSAQSGGFGTDTQYF
TRBJ2-2 - - TRBV28 TGTGCCAGCACCTTTCGGGACTCTGCGACCGGGGAGCTGTTTTTT CASTFRDSATGELFF
TRBJ1-2 - - TRBV6-1 TGTGCCAGCAGTTATTCTGGAGGCTATGGCTACACCTTC CASSYSGGYGYTF
TRBJ1-4 - - TRBV28 TGTGCCAGCAGTGAAAGCAGAGGCCCCAGCGGTGAAAAACTGTTTTTT CASSESRGPSGEKLFF
TRBJ2-1 - - TRBV11-2 TGTGCCAGCAGCCTCCGGGAGCTCATTATCAATGAGCAGTTCTTC CASSLRELIINEQFF
TRBJ2-3 few TRBD2 TRBV28 TGTGCCAGCAGCCGGGGAGGGAGCACAGATACGCAGTATTTT CASSRGGSTDTQYF
TRBJ1-1 - - TRBV30 TGTGCCTGGAGTAAGGCAGGGGTTAACACTGAAGCTTTCTTT CAWSKAGVNTEAFF
TRBJ2-2 - TRBD2 TRBV7-7 TGTGCCAGCAGCTTAGTGGCGGGAGTTAACACCGGGGAGCTGTTTTTT CASSLVAGVNTGELFF
TRBJ2-2 - TRBD1 TRBV29-1 TGCAGCGTTGTCAAGGGACAGGCGAACACCGGGGAGCTGTTTTTT CSVVKGQANTGELFF
TRBJ2-2 - TRBD1 TRBV19 TGTGCCAGTACGAGGGGACAGGCCACCGGGGAGCTGTTTTTT CASTRGQATGELFF
TRBJ2-1 - - TRBV13 TGTGCCAGCAGCTTACGCGGAGGGCTCTACAATGAGCAGTTCTTC CASSLRGGLYNEQFF
TRBJ2-1 few - TRBV6-1 TGTGCCAGCAGTGAAGCGGGCAGCCACAATGAGCAGTTCTTC CASSEAGSHNEQFF
TRBJ2-1 few TRBD2 TRBV7-6 TGTGCCAGCAGCCTGGGACTAGCGGGGAACAATGAGCAGTTCTTC CASSLGLAGNNEQFF
TRBJ2-1 once - TRBV5-5 TGTGCCAGCAGCTTGACGGGTAGCTCCTACAATGAGCAGTTCTTC CASSLTGSSYNEQFF
TRBJ2-5 - - TRBV5-6 TGTGCCAGCAGCTTGAAGGGGGGGCAAGAGACCCAGTACTTC CASSLKGGQETQYF
TRBJ2-2 few TRBD2 TRBV18 TGTGCCAGCTCACCAAAAGCGGGGACTTTGACCGGGGAGCTGTTTTTT CASSPKAGTLTGELFF
TRBJ2-1 - TRBD2 TRBV5-1 TGCGCCAGCAGCTTGGCGGGAGGCAAGCAGTTCTTC CASSLAGGKQFF
TRBJ1-5 - TRBD1 TRBV18 TGTGCCAGCTCACCCGACAGGGCGGATCAGCCCCAGCATTTT CASSPDRADQPQHF
TRBJ2-7 - TRBD1 TRBV18 TGTGCCAGCTCACCACTGCAGGGGACAGGGGTCTACGAGCAGTACTTC CASSPLQGTGVYEQYF
TRBJ1-1 - TRBD1 TRBV6-5 TGTGCCAGCATTGCGGACAGGGCGAACACTGAAGCTTTCTTT CASIADRANTEAFF
TRBJ1-1 - TRBD1 TRBV5-5 TGTGCCAGCAGCTCAGACAGGGGGACGGGAGCTTTCTTT CASSSDRGTGAFF